A selection of T cell receptor beta chains follows, all from one sample in a study of T cell responses to AZD1222 COVID-19 vaccine. Measured with immunoSEQ multiplex PCR; TCRdb has only the in-frame clones, and not every one. There are 170,000 or so clones in the sample; roughly 87% occur only once, and 2.6% lies in the top ten. Here the sequenced sample was peripheral blood, taken on day 0 of AZD1222 vaccination. The receptors derive from an adult in good health. Both conserved end residues are part of each CDR3. The order of the fields is J gene, clone size, V gene, D gene, CDR3 DNA, CDR3 protein. A D gene is named only where the DNA matches it firmly. Clone size is stated in some rows and not others, as once, few, many or a class when expanded.

TRBJ2-1 . TRBV7-2 TRBD2 TGTGCCAGCAGCTTAGTGGGGACTATCTCCTACAATGAGCAGTTCTTC CASSLVGTISYNEQFF
TRBJ1-5 . TRBV19 . TGTGCCAGTAGTATCATCGGGGGCCGGTCCCAGCCCCAGCATTTT CASSIIGGRSQPQHF
TRBJ2-5 . TRBV18 . TGTGCCAGCTCACTCCAACTAGGTGTGGAGACCCAGTACTTC CASSLQLGVETQYF
TRBJ1-1 . TRBV9 . TGTGCCAGCAGCGTAGGGGGGAGGACAGAGGAAGCTTTCTTT CASSVGGRTEEAFF
TRBJ1-2 few TRBV6-4 TRBD1 TGTGCCAGCAGGCAAGGACAGGGTGTTTACTATGGCTACACCTTC CASRQGQGVYYGYTF
TRBJ1-1 . TRBV5-4 . TGTGCCAGCAGCTTGGCGGGACGGGGGGTAAACACTGAAGCTTTCTTT CASSLAGRGVNTEAFF
TRBJ1-1 . TRBV12-3/TRBV12-4 . TGTGCCAGCAGTTTTTCAACCACCGAAGCTTTCTTT CASSFSTTEAFF
TRBJ1-2 . TRBV9 TRBD1 TGTGCCAGCAGCGTAGTTTTGGGGACAGCTATCTCTAACTATGGCTACACCTTC CASSVVLGTAISNYGYTF
TRBJ2-1 . TRBV9 . TGTGCCAGCAGCGCCGGACCCAGACTAGGGCAGTTCTTC CASSAGPRLGQFF
TRBJ1-1 once TRBV28 TRBD1 TGTGCCAGCAGTCGGACAGGGATATTGAACACTGAAGCTTTCTTT CASSRTGILNTEAFF
TRBJ2-1 . TRBV19 TRBD2 TGTGCCAGTAGTCCCGAGGGCCGACTAGCGGGCTTCTACAATGAGCAGTTCTTC CASSPEGRLAGFYNEQFF
TRBJ1-1 few TRBV7-2 . TGTGCCAGCAGCTTAGCGAAGGGATCCAGGAACACTGAAGCTTTCTTT CASSLAKGSRNTEAFF
TRBJ2-3 . TRBV3-1/TRBV3-2 TRBD2 TGTGCCAGCAGCCAAGGACTAGCGGGATCAGATACGCAGTATTTT CASSQGLAGSDTQYF
TRBJ1-6 . TRBV27 . TGTGCCAGCAGTTTGCGACAGGAGGTACCCCTCCACTTT CASSLRQEVPLHF
TRBJ1-1 few TRBV2 . TGTGCCAGCAGTGTTGGGGGGCTCAGAACTGAAGCTTTCTTT CASSVGGLRTEAFF
TRBJ1-2 . TRBV7-9 . TGTGCCAGCAGCTTAGTCGGTCAGGGCTATGGCTACACCTTC CASSLVGQGYGYTF
TRBJ1-3 . TRBV29-1 . TGCAGCGTTGTACAAGGGACTTACTCTGGAAACACCATATATTTT CSVVQGTYSGNTIYF
TRBJ1-1 . TRBV7-9 TRBD1 TGTGCCAGCAGCCCTACCCAGGGGGGTTACACTGAAGCTTTCTTT CASSPTQGGYTEAFF
TRBJ2-7 . TRBV6-5 TRBD1 TGTGCCAGCAGGGCAAAGGACAGGGTCCACGAGCAGTACTTC CASRAKDRVHEQYF
TRBJ2-5 . TRBV5-4 . TGTGCCAGCAGCTTGATGGGCAAAGAGACCCAGTACTTC CASSLMGKETQYF
TRBJ2-6 . TRBV6-5 . TGTGCCAGCAGGGACGGCAGCACTGGGGCCAACGTCCTGACTTTC CASRDGSTGANVLTF
TRBJ2-3 . TRBV2 TRBD2 TGTGCCAGCAGTCCCCTAGCGGGAGGGGTCGATACGCAGTATTTT CASSPLAGGVDTQYF
TRBJ2-5 . TRBV30 TRBD2 TGTGCCTCGAAAACACAAACTAGCGGGAGAGAGACCCAGTACTTC CASKTQTSGRETQYF
TRBJ2-1 once TRBV7-9 . TGTGCCAGCAGCTTACCCGGGGACAATGAGCAGTTCTTC CASSLPGDNEQFF
TRBJ2-1 few TRBV7-9 TRBD2 TGTGCCAGCAGCTTAGGGACTAGCGGGAGAATCTATGAGCAGTTCTTC CASSLGTSGRIYEQFF
TRBJ1-1 . TRBV6-2/TRBV6-3 TRBD1 TGTGCCAGCAGTTCGGAGACAGGGGTGACCACTGAAGCTTTCTTT CASSSETGVTTEAFF
TRBJ1-2 . TRBV5-1 . TGCGCCAGCAGCTTGTTTGCAGGAGAATATGGCTACACCTTC CASSLFAGEYGYTF
TRBJ2-1 . TRBV7-9 . TGTGCCAGCAGCTTACTGTCCTCCTACAATGAGCAGTTCTTC CASSLLSSYNEQFF
TRBJ1-2 . TRBV18 . TGTGCCAGCTCAATACAGGGAGCTGGCTACACCTTC CASSIQGAGYTF
TRBJ1-2 . TRBV7-9 . TGTGCCAGCAGCCCTAGGGACTCCCCTATCGACTATGGCTACACCTTC CASSPRDSPIDYGYTF
TRBJ2-7 . TRBV7-6 TRBD2 TGTGCCAGCAGCTTATCCGAGACTAGCGGGAGAGGCGAGCAGTACTTC CASSLSETSGRGEQYF
TRBJ1-5 few TRBV3-1/TRBV3-2 . TGTGCCAGCAGCGGACGTTCAGGCAATCAGCCCCAGCATTTT CASSGRSGNQPQHF
TRBJ1-1 . TRBV15 . TGTGCCACCAGAAGACAGCCGAACACTGAAGCTTTCTTT CATRRQPNTEAFF
TRBJ2-7 . TRBV12-3/TRBV12-4 TRBD2 TGTGCCAGCTCTAGCGGGGACCCCTACGAGCAGTACTTC CASSSGDPYEQYF
TRBJ1-3 . TRBV5-5 TRBD1 TGTGCCAGCAGCTCGACAGGGTCCTCTGGAAACACCATATATTTT CASSSTGSSGNTIYF
TRBJ2-2 . TRBV19 TRBD2 TGTGCCAGTAGTATAAAGGGACTAGCTTCGGGGGAGCTGTTTTTT CASSIKGLASGELFF